Listed here are 23 T cell receptor beta chains from one sample, sequenced in a study of cytomegalovirus exposure and HLA in healthy donors. The primer mix had 60 Vbeta and 13 Jbeta primers. Assay used: immunoSEQ multiplex PCR; TCRdb lists only in-frame clones, some missing. The sample lists about 160,000 clones; about 85% were seen once. Sequencing was performed on PBMCs. These TCRs come from a man aged 18 to 29 in good health and CMV-seropositive.

This sequence joins TRBV4-2 and TRBJ1-1, with D perhaps matching TRBD1 (6 bases). The CDR3 runs 12 residues. Trimming stripped 4 bases from V and 5 bases from J, with 8 bases between. The germline V gene has CDR1 LGHNA and CDR2 YNFKEQ. The CDR3 loop reads CASSPQGTEAFF. As DNA, the CDR3 is TGTGCCAGCAGCCCCCAGGGGACTGAAGCTTTCTTT.

The chain uses TRBV6-5 and TRBJ2-3; 10 nucleotides match TRBD1. This CDR3 has 15 amino acids. J gave up 5 bases and V 4 bases, and 6 bases lay outside the gene matches. The germline V gene has CDR1 MNHEY and CDR2 SVGAGI. The CDR3 protein is CASSFPGQGKDTQYF. Written as DNA, the CDR3 is TGTGCCAGCAGTTTTCCGGGACAGGGGAAAGATACGCAGTATTTT.

Notes on this clone: At one boundary the junction diverges from the germline segment, which might be a read error. The chain joins TRBV5-1 to TRBJ2-6; possibly TRBD1 for D (5 bases). CDR1 and CDR2 (germline): SGHRS, YFSETQ. The CDR3 runs 16 residues. The CDR3 DNA sequence: TGCGCCAGCAGCTTGGGGCCATTCTCTGGGGCCAACGGCCTGACTTTC. Its protein is CASSLGPFSGANGLTF. The entire variable domain, with the rest obtained from reference TRBV5-1 and TRBJ2-6, is as follows: KAGVTQTPRYLIKTRGQQVTLSCSPISGHRSVSWYQQTPGQGLQFLFEYFSETQRNKGNFPGRFSGRQFSNSRSEMNVSTLELGDSALYLCASSLGPFSGANGLTFGAGSRLTVL.

The CDR3 loop is CASSLTSGGAMETQYF. The CDR3 DNA is TGTGCCAGCAGCTTAACTAGCGGGGGGGCCATGGAGACCCAGTACTTC. The gene calls are TRBV11-2 and TRBJ2-5, with 13 bases that match TRBD2. Per germline, CDR1 SGHAT and CDR2 FQNNGV. Trimming took 2 bases from V and 5 from J; bases not matched to a gene: 5. The CDR3 totals 16 residues.

This rearrangement joins TRBV19 to TRBJ1-5; D ambiguous. V was shortened by 3 bases and J by 0 bases, with 9 bases between the two germline ends. There are 15 residues in the CDR3. The germline gives CDR1 LNHDA, CDR2 SQIVND (reference sequence). The CDR3 DNA follows: TGTGCCAGTAGTATTTCTTTCGGTAGCAATCAGCCCCAGCATTTT. Protein: CASSISFGSNQPQHF.

This sequence joins TRBV7-9 and TRBJ2-2; D may be TRBD2 (5 bases). V was pared by 3 bases and J by 4 bases, with 9 bases between. This CDR3 contains 14 residues. Germline CDR1 reads SEHNR; CDR2 reads FQNEAQ (reference sequence). CDR3 residues: CASSFSLVTGELFF. CDR3 DNA sequence: TGTGCCAGCAGCTTTTCACTAGTCACCGGGGAGCTGTTTTTT. The full variable domain, its missing parts supplied by reference TRBV7-9 and TRBJ2-2, is DTGVSQNPRHKITKRGQNVTFRCDPISEHNRLYWYRQTLGQGPEFLTYFQNEAQLEKSRLLSDRFSAERPKGSFSTLEIQRTEQGDSAMYLCASSFSLVTGELFFGEGSRLTVL.

CDR3 loop: CASSVETGGKGYTF. The DNA of the CDR3 is TGTGCCAGCAGCGTAGAGACAGGGGGCAAAGGCTACACCTTC. This chain links TRBV9 with TRBJ1-2; 10 bases agree with TRBD1. CDR1 is SGDLS, CDR2 YYNGEE, per germline. This CDR3 has 14 residues. The J segment lost 8 bases and the V segment lost 0 bases, leaving 4 bases of the junction unmatched. The complete variable domain, with remaining parts taken from reference TRBV9 and TRBJ1-2, reads DSGVTQTPKHLITATGQRVTLRCSPRSGDLSVYWYQQSLDQGLQFLIQYYNGEERAKGNILERFSAQQFPDLHSELNLSSLELGDSALYFCASSVETGGKGYTFGSGTRLTVV.

This clone was counted between two and nine times. V usage is TRBV7-8 and J usage is TRBJ1-1; D gene unclear. CDR3 length: 12 amino acids. Germline values: CDR1 SGHVS, CDR2 FQNEAQ. V dropped 5 bases and J dropped 7 bases, with 11 bases sitting between them. The CDR3 DNA reads as TGTGCCAGCAGCCTAAGGACTCATGAAGCTTTCTTT. It translates to CASSLRTHEAFF. Together with reference TRBV7-8 and TRBJ1-1, the CDR3 gives the full variable domain: GAGVSQSPRYKVAKRGQDVALRCDPISGHVSLFWYQQALGQGPEFLTYFQNEAQLDKSGLPSDRFFAERPEGSVSTLKIQRTQQEDSAVYLCASSLRTHEAFFGQGTRLTVV.

V gene TRBV6-6 combines with J gene TRBJ2-2, with 8 bases aligning to TRBD1. Losses at the gene ends were 2 bases for V and 7 bases for J; bases not matched to a gene: 6. Germline-derived CDR1 and CDR2 are MNHNY and SVGAGI (reference sequence). CDR3 length equals 15 residues. The CDR3 loop is CASSYQDRADGELFF. Here the CDR3 DNA reads TGTGCCAGCAGTTACCAGGACAGGGCCGACGGGGAGCTGTTTTTT.

This chain joins TRBV29-1 and TRBJ2-5, with TRBD1 matching over 7 bases. CDR1 is SQVTM, CDR2 ANQGSEA, per germline. The ends lost 4 bases at V and 5 bases at J; junction bases unmatched: 7. This CDR3 is 13 amino acids long. The CDR3, as DNA: TGCAGCGTTGCGGCCCAGGGGGAGGAGACCCAGTACTTC. Residues: CSVAAQGEETQYF. The full variable domain, with the rest looked up from reference TRBV29-1 and TRBJ2-5, is SAVISQKPSRDICQRGTSLTIQCQVDSQVTMMFWYRQQPGQSLTLIATANQGSEATYESGFVIDKFPISRPNLTFSTLTVSNMSPEDSSIYLCSVAAQGEETQYFGPGTRLLVL.

The V call is TRBV4-3, the J call TRBJ1-6; D is ambiguous. Looked up from germline, CDR1 is LGHNA and CDR2 is YSLEER. The CDR3 runs 13 residues. V lost 0 bases and J 11 bases, leaving 8 bases between the germline ends. This CDR3 is CASSQEVRAPLHF. The CDR3 bases are TGCGCCAGCAGCCAAGAAGTCCGAGCACCCCTCCACTTT.

The genes are TRBV2 and TRBJ1-1; D not resolved. Germline CDR1 and CDR2: SNHLY and FYNNEI. The CDR3 covers 11 residues. V was pared by 8 bases and J by 7 bases, with 11 bases between. The CDR3 loop reads CASVPTGEAFF. The CDR3 nucleotides read TGTGCCAGCGTCCCAACCGGTGAAGCTTTCTTT.

This chain connects TRBV7-3 to TRBJ1-2; 8 nucleotides line up with TRBD1. Trimming took 5 bases from V and 12 from J; bases not matched to a gene: 14. The CDR3 loop spans 14 amino acids. Germline CDR1 and CDR2: SGHTA and FQGTGA. The CDR3 DNA follows: TGTGCCAGCAGCCCCACAGGGGGTAGTGGGGTAAACACCTTC. Amino acids: CASSPTGGSGVNTF.

V usage is TRBV27 and J usage is TRBJ1-5; TRBD1 is a possible D gene (6 bases). The V end was cut by 6 bases, the J end by 1 base, with 16 bases between. CDR1 is MNHEY and CDR2 is SMNVEV in the germline V gene (reference sequence). The CDR3 is 16 amino acids. The CDR3 DNA reads TGTGCCAGCAGCCCTACAGGGATGGCCAGCAATCAGCCCCAGCATTTT. This encodes CASSPTGMASNQPQHF.

This sequence joins TRBV5-1 and TRBJ1-1; no definite D call. The CDR3 is made up of 14 amino acids. The ends were cut back, 1 base at V and 4 bases at J, with 11 bases in the middle. Germline CDR1 is SGHRS and CDR2 is YFSETQ. CDR3 residues: CASSLSGRSTEAFF. For the CDR3, the DNA is TGCGCCAGCAGCTTGTCCGGGAGGAGCACTGAAGCTTTCTTT.

This clone was recorded only once. This chain joins TRBV23-1 and TRBJ1-1; D is unclear. TRBV23-1 is classed as an ORF, of uncertain function. CDR3 size: 15 residues. V lost 2 bases to trimming and J lost 5 bases, with 15 bases between them. The CDR3 DNA sequence: TGCGCCAGCAGTCAAGGATTTGAGGGATTGACTGAAGCTTTCTTT. Its protein product is CASSQGFEGLTEAFF.

The chain employs TRBV7-2 and TRBJ2-4, with TRBD2 matching 11 bases. The CDR3 totals 15 residues. V lost 5 bases, J lost 8 bases, and 8 bases stayed unmatched. From germline, CDR1 is SGHTA and CDR2 FQGNSA. The DNA for the CDR3 is TGTGCCAGCAGCGAAACTAGCGGGGGAGGGTACATTCAGTACTTC. It specifies CASSETSGGGYIQYF.

This clone was seen a handful of times. The rearrangement links TRBV29-1 to TRBJ1-1, with D possibly being TRBD1 (5 bases). Germline-derived CDR1 and CDR2 are SQVTM and ANQGSEA. This CDR3 spans 13 amino acids. The germline V and J ends were trimmed by 4 bases and 4 bases, with 13 bases remaining between them. The CDR3 spells CSVVGGMGTEAFF. The CDR3 nucleotides are TGCAGCGTTGTCGGGGGAATGGGCACTGAAGCTTTCTTT.

The chain combines TRBV25-1 with TRBJ2-5; D may be TRBD1 (7 bases). The germline V gene encodes CDR1 MGHDK and CDR2 SYGVNS. Trimming took 8 bases from V and 4 from J, leaving 11 bases between them. The CDR3 covers 12 residues. CDR3 sequence reads: CASGGTVETQYF. The CDR3 DNA reads TGTGCCAGCGGAGGGACAGTAGAGACCCAGTACTTC.

The chain recombines TRBV6-4 with TRBJ1-6; D uncertain. The ends were cut back, 5 bases at V and 6 bases at J, with 14 bases in the middle. This CDR3 has 15 amino acids. Germline V gene sequence: CDR1 MRHNA, CDR2 SNTAGT. CDR3 nucleotides: TGTGCCAGCAGTTCGAGGGCGGAATTTAATTCACCCCTCCACTTT. Translating it yields CASSSRAEFNSPLHF.

A few counts support this clone. This chain links TRBV9 with TRBJ2-1, with 7 positions matching TRBD2. Trimming at V came to 0 bases and at J to 4 bases, leaving 16 bases not matched to a gene. The germline gives CDR1 SGDLS, CDR2 YYNGEE. This CDR3 region has 19 residues. In DNA, the CDR3 is TGTGCCAGCAGCGTAGAGTCGCGGGGGAAGGCCAGACAGTACAATGAGCAGTTCTTC. Its translation: CASSVESRGKARQYNEQFF.

V is TRBV6-1 and J is TRBJ2-5, with TRBD2 as a possible D gene (5 bases). The CDR3 is 14 residues long. Deletions cut 7 bases from V and 4 bases from J, with 16 bases between. The germline V gene has CDR1 MNHNS and CDR2 SASEGT. This chain's CDR3 is CASIKGGGGETQYF. The CDR3 nucleotides read TGTGCCAGCATAAAGGGCGGTGGAGGAGAGACCCAGTACTTC.

This chain connects TRBV6-1 to TRBJ2-5, with D possibly being TRBD2 (6 bases). The V end was cut by 4 bases, the J end by 1 base, with 10 bases between. The CDR3 is made up of 14 amino acids. Germline CDR1 reads MNHNS; CDR2 reads SASEGT. In DNA, the CDR3 is TGTGCCAGCAGTGCATCGGGGGTCCAAGAGACCCAGTACTTC. Its translation is CASSASGVQETQYF.